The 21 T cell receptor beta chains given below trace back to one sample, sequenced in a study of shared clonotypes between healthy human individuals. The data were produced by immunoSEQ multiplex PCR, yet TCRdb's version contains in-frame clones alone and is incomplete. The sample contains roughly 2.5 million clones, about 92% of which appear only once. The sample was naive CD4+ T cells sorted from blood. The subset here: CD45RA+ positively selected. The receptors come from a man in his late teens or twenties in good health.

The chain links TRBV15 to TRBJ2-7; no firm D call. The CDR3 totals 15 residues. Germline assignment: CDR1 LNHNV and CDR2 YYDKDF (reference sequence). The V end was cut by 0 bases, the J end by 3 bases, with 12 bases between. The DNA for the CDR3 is TGTGCCACCAGCAGAGATCGACCGTCCCTCTACGAGCAGTACTTC. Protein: CATSRDRPSLYEQYF.

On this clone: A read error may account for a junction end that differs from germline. CDR3 nucleotides: TGTGCCAGTAGTATTAATCCGGCGGGGGCCTTCCGGTTC. Protein product: CASSINPAGAFRF. The V and J genes are TRBV19 and TRBJ2-7; tentatively, D is TRBD2 (7 bases). This CDR3 is built from 13 residues. Germline CDR1 is LNHDA and CDR2 is SQIVND (reference sequence). The full variable domain, in which reference TRBV19 and TRBJ2-7 provide the parts outside the CDR3, is DGGITQSPKYLFRKEGQNVTLSCEQNLNHDAMYWYRQDPGQGLRLIYYSQIVNDFQKGDIAEGYSVSREKKESFPLTVTSAQKNPTAFYLCASSINPAGAFRFGPGTRLTVT.

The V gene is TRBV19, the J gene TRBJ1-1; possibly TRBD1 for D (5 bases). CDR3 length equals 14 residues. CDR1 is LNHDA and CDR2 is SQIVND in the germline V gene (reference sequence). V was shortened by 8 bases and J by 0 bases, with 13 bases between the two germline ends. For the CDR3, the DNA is TGTGCCAGTCGTTGGACACCTTTGAACACTGAAGCTTTCTTT. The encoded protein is CASRWTPLNTEAFF.

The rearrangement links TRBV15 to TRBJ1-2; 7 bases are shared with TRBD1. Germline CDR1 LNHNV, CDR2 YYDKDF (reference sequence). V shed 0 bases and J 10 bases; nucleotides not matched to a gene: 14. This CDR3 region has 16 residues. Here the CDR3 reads CATSREQGPVGSPYTF. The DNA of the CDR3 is TGTGCCACCAGCAGAGAACAGGGGCCGGTGGGGAGCCCCTACACCTTC.

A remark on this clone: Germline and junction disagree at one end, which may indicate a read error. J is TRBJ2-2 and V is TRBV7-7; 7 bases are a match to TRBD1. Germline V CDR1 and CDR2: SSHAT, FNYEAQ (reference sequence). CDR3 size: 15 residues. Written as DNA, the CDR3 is TGTGCTAGCAGCTCCGGGACAGTAAACACCGGGGAGCTGTTTTTT. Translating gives CASSSGTVNTGELFF.

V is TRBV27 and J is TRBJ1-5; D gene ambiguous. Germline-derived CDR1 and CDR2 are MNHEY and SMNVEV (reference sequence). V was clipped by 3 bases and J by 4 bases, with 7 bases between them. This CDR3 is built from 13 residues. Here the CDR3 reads CASSFSANQPQHF. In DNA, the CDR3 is TGTGCCAGCAGTTTTAGTGCTAATCAGCCCCAGCATTTT.

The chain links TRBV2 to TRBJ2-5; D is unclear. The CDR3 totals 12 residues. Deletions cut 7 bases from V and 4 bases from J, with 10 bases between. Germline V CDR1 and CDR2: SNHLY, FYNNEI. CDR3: CASTGGSETQYF. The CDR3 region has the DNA TGTGCCAGCACGGGTGGATCAGAGACCCAGTACTTC.

The CDR3 DNA follows: TGTGCCAGCTCACCACCGACAGGGCCAGCTACCAAAAACATTCAGTACTTC. The encoded protein is CASSPPTGPATKNIQYF. The rearrangement uses TRBV18 and TRBJ2-4; 7 bases match TRBD1. In germline, CDR1 is KGHSH, CDR2 LQKENI. Trimming at V came to 0 bases and at J to 2 bases, leaving 7 bases not matched to a gene. This CDR3 is 17 amino acids long.

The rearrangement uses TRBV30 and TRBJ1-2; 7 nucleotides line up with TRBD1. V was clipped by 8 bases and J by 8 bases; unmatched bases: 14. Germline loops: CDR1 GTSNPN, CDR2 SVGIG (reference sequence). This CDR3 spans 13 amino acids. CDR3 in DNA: TGTGCCAGATATGACAGGGCCCGGATCGGCTACACCTTC. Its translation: CARYDRARIGYTF.

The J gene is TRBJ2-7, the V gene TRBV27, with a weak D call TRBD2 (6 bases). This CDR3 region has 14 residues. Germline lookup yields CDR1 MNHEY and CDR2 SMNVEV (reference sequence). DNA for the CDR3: TGTGCGACCGGGCGGGGAGAGGATACCTACGAGCAGTACTTC. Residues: CATGRGEDTYEQYF.

The CDR3 sequence: CSVEDPRPGGLAGVSEQFF. The CDR3, as DNA: TGCAGCGTTGAAGACCCCAGGCCGGGTGGACTAGCGGGAGTAAGTGAGCAGTTCTTC. The gene calls are TRBV29-1 and TRBJ2-1; 13 nucleotides agree with TRBD2. Germline CDR1 and CDR2: SQVTM and ANQGSEA. V was pared by 0 bases and J by 9 bases, with 17 bases of the junction left unmatched. CDR3 size: 19 residues.

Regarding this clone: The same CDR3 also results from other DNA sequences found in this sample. The CDR3 DNA follows: TGTGCCTGGAGTGGAACAGAAGAGACCCAGTACTTC. Amino acids: CAWSGTEETQYF. The V gene is TRBV30, the J gene TRBJ2-5; no clear D gene. CDR1 is GTSNPN and CDR2 is SVGIG in the germline V gene (reference sequence). The CDR3 covers 12 residues. Between the trimmed V and J ends, which lost 1 base and 3 bases, there was a span of 6 bases.

The DNA of the CDR3 is TGTGCCATCAGTGAGTCAACATCGGCTGAAGCTTTCTTT. Protein: CAISESTSAEAFF. The chain links TRBV10-3 to TRBJ1-1; D unclear. The CDR3 spans 13 residues. From germline, CDR1 is ENHRY and CDR2 SYGVKD. Trimming pared 0 bases from V and 6 bases from J, leaving 8 bases between.

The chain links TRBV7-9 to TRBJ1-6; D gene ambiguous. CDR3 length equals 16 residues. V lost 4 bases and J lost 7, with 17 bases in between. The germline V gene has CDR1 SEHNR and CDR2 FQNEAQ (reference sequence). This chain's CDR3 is CASSYRTAAQNSPLHF. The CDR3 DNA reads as TGTGCCAGCAGCTACCGAACAGCAGCCCAGAATTCACCCCTCCACTTT.

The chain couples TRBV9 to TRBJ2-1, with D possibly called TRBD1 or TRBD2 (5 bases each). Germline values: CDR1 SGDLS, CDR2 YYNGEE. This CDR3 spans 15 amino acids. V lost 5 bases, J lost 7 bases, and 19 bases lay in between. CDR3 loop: CASSFGPGPGNEQFF. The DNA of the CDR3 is TGTGCCAGCAGTTTTGGACCAGGGCCGGGGAATGAGCAGTTCTTC.

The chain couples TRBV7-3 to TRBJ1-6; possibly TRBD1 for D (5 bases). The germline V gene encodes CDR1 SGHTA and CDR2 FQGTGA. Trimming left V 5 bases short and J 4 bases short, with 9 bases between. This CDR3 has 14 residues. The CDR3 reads CASSAQGYNSPLHF. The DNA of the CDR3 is TGTGCCAGCAGCGCTCAGGGTTATAATTCACCCCTCCACTTT.

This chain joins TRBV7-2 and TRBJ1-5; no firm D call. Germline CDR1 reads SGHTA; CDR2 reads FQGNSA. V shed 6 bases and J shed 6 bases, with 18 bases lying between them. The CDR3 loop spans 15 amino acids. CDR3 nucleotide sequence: TGTGCCAGCAGGCATACTCGGGATATTAGTCAGCCCCAGCATTTT. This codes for CASRHTRDISQPQHF.

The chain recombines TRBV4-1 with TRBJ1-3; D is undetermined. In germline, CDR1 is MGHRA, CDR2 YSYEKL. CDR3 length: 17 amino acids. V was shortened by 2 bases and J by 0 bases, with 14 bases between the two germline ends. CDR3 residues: CASSQFQGPDSGNTIYF. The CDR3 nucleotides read TGCGCCAGCAGCCAATTCCAAGGTCCTGACTCTGGAAACACCATATATTTT.

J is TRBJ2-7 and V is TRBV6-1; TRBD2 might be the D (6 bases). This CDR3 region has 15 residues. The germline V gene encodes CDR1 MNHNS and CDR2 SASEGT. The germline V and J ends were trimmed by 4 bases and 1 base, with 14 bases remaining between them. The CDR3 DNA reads TGTGCCAGCAGTGCCCCGGGAGTTTCTTCCTACGAGCAGTACTTC. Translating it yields CASSAPGVSSYEQYF.

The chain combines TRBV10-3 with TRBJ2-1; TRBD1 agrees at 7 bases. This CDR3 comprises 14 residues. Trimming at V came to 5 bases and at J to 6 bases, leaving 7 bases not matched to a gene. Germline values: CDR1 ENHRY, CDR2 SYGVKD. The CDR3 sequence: CAISPGTVLNEQFF. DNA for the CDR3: TGTGCCATCAGTCCCGGGACAGTACTCAATGAGCAGTTCTTC.

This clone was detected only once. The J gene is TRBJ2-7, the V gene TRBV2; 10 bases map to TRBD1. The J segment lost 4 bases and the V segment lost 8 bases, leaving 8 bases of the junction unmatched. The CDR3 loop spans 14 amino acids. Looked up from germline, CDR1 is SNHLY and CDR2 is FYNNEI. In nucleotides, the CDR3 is TGTGCCAGCGCAACCGGGACAGGGGTGTACGAGCAGTACTTC. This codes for CASATGTGVYEQYF.